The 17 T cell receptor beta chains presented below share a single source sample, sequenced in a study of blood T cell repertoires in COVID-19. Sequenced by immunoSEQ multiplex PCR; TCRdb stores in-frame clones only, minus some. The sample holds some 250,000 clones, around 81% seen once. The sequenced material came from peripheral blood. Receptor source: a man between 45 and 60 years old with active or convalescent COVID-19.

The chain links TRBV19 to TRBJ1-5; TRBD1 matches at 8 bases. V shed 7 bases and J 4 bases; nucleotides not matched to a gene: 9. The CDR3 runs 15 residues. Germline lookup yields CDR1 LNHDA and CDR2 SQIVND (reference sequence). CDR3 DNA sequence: TGTGCCAGTAAATGGACAGGGACGGTAAATCAGCCCCAGCATTTT. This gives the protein CASKWTGTVNQPQHF.

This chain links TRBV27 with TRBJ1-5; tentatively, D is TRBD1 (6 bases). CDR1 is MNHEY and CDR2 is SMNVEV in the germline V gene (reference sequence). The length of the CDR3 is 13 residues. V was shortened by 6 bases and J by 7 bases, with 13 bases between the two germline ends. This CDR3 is CASRLYRDQPQHF. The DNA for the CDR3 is TGTGCCAGCAGGCTTTACAGGGACCAGCCCCAGCATTTT.

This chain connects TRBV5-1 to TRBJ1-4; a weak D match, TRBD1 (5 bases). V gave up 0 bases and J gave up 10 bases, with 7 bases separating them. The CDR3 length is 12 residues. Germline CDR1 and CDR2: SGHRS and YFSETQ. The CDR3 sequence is CASSLDGAKLFF. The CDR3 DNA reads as TGCGCCAGCAGCTTGGATGGGGCAAAACTGTTTTTT.

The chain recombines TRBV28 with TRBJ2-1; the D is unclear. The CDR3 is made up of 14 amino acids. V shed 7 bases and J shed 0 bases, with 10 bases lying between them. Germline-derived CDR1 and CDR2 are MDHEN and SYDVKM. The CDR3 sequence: CASIEAPSYNEQFF. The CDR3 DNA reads TGTGCCAGCATTGAGGCCCCCTCCTACAATGAGCAGTTCTTC.

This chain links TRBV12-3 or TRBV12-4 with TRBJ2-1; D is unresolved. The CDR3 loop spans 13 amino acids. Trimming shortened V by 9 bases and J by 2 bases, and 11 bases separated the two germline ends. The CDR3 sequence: CASQSVAYNEQFF. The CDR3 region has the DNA TGTGCCAGTCAGTCCGTCGCCTACAATGAGCAGTTCTTC.

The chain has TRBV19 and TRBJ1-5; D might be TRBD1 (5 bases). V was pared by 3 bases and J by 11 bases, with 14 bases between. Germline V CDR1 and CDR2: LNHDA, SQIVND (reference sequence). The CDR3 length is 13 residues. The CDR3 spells CASSIRDFGSQHF. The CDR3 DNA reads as TGTGCCAGTAGTATTAGGGACTTTGGGTCCCAGCATTTT.

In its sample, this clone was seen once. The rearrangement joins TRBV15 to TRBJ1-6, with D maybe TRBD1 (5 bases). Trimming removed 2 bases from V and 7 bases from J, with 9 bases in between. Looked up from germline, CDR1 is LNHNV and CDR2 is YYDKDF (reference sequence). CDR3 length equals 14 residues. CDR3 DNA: TGTGCCACCAGCAGACCCCGACAGAATTCACCCCTCCACTTT. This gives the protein CATSRPRQNSPLHF.

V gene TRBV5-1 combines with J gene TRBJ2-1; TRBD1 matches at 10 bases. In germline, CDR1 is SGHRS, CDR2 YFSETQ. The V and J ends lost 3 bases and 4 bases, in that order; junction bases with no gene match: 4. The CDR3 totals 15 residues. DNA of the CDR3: TGCGCCAGCAGCTATGACAGGGGGCGTTACAATGAGCAGTTCTTC. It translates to CASSYDRGRYNEQFF.

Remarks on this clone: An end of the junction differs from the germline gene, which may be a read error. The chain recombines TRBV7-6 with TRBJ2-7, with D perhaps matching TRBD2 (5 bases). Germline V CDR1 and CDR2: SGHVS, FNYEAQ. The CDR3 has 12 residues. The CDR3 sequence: CASSLGGQPPSF. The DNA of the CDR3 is TGTGCCAGCAGCTTAGGAGGGCAGCCTCCGAGCTTC. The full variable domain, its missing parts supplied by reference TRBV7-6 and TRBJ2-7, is GAGVSQSPRYKVTKRGQDVALRCDPISGHVSLYWYRQALGQGPEFLTYFNYEAQQDKSGLPNDRFSAERPEGSISTLTIQRTEQRDSAMYRCASSLGGQPPSFGPGTRLTVT.

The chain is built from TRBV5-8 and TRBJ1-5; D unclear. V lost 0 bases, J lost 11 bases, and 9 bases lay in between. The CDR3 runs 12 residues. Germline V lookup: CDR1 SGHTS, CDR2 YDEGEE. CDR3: CASSLAGGSQHF. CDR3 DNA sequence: TGTGCCAGCAGCTTGGCGGGCGGGTCCCAGCATTTT. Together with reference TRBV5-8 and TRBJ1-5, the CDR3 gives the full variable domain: EAGVTQSPTHLIKTRGQQATLRCSPISGHTSVYWYQQALGLGLQFLLWYDEGEERNRGNFPPRFSGRQFPNYSSELNVNALELEDSALYLCASSLAGGSQHFGDGTRLSIL.

CDR3: CASSPTGGTYNEQFF. CDR3 DNA sequence: TGTGCCAGTAGTCCTACAGGGGGAACCTACAATGAGCAGTTCTTC. The chain employs TRBV19 and TRBJ2-1; 8 positions match TRBD1. Germline CDR1 reads LNHDA; CDR2 reads SQIVND (reference sequence). This CDR3 has 15 amino acids. J lost 2 bases, V lost 5 bases, and 5 bases had no gene match.

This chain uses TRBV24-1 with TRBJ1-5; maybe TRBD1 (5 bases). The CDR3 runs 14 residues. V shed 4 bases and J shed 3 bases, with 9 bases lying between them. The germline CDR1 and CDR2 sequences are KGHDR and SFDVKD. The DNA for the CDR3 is TGTGCCACCAGTGACCCAGGGCTCAATCAGCCCCAGCATTTT. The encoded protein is CATSDPGLNQPQHF.

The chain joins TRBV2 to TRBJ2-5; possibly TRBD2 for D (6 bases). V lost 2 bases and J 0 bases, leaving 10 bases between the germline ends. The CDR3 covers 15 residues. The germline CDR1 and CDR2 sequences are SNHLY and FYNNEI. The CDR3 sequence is CASSETRGDQETQYF. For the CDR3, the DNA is TGTGCCAGCAGTGAAACTCGCGGGGACCAAGAGACCCAGTACTTC.

The DNA for the CDR3 is TGCGCCAGCAGCTCAACCGCCGCTAGCTACAATGAGCAGTTCTTC. This gives the protein CASSSTAASYNEQFF. The rearrangement links TRBV5-1 to TRBJ2-1; D is undetermined. Germline-derived CDR1 and CDR2 are SGHRS and YFSETQ. This CDR3 has 15 amino acids. V was cut by 3 bases and J by 3 bases, with 13 bases left in between. The entire variable domain, with the rest obtained from reference TRBV5-1 and TRBJ2-1, is as follows: KAGVTQTPRYLIKTRGQQVTLSCSPISGHRSVSWYQQTPGQGLQFLFEYFSETQRNKGNFPGRFSGRQFSNSRSEMNVSTLELGDSALYLCASSSTAASYNEQFFGPGTRLTVL.

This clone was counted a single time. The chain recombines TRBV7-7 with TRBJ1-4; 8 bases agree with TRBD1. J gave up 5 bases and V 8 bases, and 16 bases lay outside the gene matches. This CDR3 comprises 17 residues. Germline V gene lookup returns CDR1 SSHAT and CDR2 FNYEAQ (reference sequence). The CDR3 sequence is CASLSVPRTGRNEKLFF. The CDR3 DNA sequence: TGTGCCAGCCTGAGCGTCCCCCGGACAGGGAGGAATGAAAAACTGTTTTTT.

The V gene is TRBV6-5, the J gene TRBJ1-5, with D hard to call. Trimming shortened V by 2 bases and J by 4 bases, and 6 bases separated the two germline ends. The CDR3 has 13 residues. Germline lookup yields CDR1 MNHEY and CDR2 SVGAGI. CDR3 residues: CASSYGGNQPQHF. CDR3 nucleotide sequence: TGTGCCAGCAGTTACGGCGGGAATCAGCCCCAGCATTTT.

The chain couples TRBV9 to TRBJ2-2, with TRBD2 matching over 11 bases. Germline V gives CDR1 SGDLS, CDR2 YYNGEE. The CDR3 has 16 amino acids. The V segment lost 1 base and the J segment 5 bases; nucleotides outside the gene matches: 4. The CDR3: CASSVLAGGQTGELFF. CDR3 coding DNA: TGTGCCAGCAGCGTATTAGCGGGGGGGCAAACCGGGGAGCTGTTTTTT. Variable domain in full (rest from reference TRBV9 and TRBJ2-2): DSGVTQTPKHLITATGQRVTLRCSPRSGDLSVYWYQQSLDQGLQFLIQYYNGEERAKGNILERFSAQQFPDLHSELNLSSLELGDSALYFCASSVLAGGQTGELFFGEGSRLTVL.